Listed here are 7 T cell receptor beta chains from one sample, sequenced in a study of tumor-infiltrating lymphocytes in primary liver carcinoma. Total RNA amounting to roughly 0.5 ug was the source from which TCR beta cDNA was made with a constant-region primer. It was through three nested multiplex PCR rounds of slightly modified ARM-PCR that TCR beta libraries arose. PCR rounds one and two used TRBV1-TRBV30 forward primers with a C-beta reverse primer for around 9 cycles each. TCRdb redid the calling of the multiplex PCR reads with MiXCR, one entry per CDR3 protein. Among some 200,000 distinct CDR3 sequences, roughly two thirds were seen once, and the ten largest hold approximately 6.6%. Germline DNA was extracted too, while blood RNA derived from unsorted whole blood. Sequencing was performed on peripheral blood. All receptors derive from a woman aged 55-70 years with primary liver carcinoma and hepatitis B virus infection.

About this clonotype itself: A read error may account for a junction end that differs from germline. V and J are TRBV6-5 and TRBJ2-7, with D possibly being TRBD1 (6 bases). The CDR3 is 16 residues long. The germline CDR1 and CDR2 sequences are MNHEY and SVGAGI. CDR3 amino acids: CTSTSNTGTPAMEQYF. DNA of the CDR3: TGTACCAGCACTTCCAATACCGGGACACCAGCTATGGAGCAGTACTTC.

With respect to this clonotype: This CDR3 is missing its conserved last phenylalanine or tryptophan, likely due to a read error. J is TRBJ1-2 and V is TRBV11-2; D might be TRBD1 (6 bases). Germline V gene data show CDR1 as SGHAT and CDR2 as FQNNGV. CDR3 size: 16 residues. V lost 5 bases, J lost 6 bases, and 22 bases lay in between. Written as DNA, the CDR3 is TGTGCCAGCAGCCTCGGGACACCGCAGGGGTTCAATGGCTACACCATC. Residues: CASSLGTPQGFNGYTI.

With regard to this clonotype: A single base separates this from a much larger clone, so it may be a read error. The V call is TRBV4-1, the J call TRBJ1-1; no clear D gene. This CDR3 contains 12 residues. CDR1 and CDR2 (germline): MGHRA, YSYEKL. The CDR3 loop reads CTSSQDHTEAFF. CDR3 nucleotide sequence: TGCACCAGCAGCCAAGACCACACTGAAGCTTTCTTT.

This clonotype was observed a few times. V and J are TRBV4-2 and TRBJ2-7; 9 bases match TRBD2. Germline V lookup: CDR1 LGHNA, CDR2 YNFKEQ. There are 16 residues in the CDR3. The ends lost 4 bases at V and 3 bases at J; junction bases unmatched: 10. The CDR3 sequence: CASSPGAGTSSYEQYF. Written as DNA, the CDR3 is TGTGCCAGCAGCCCAGGGGCCGGGACTAGCAGCTACGAGCAGTACTTC.

About this clonotype itself: The junction departs from germline at one end; a sequencing error may be responsible. The chain recombines TRBV11-2 with TRBJ2-7; 7 nucleotides line up with TRBD1. This CDR3 is 17 amino acids long. The germline CDR1 and CDR2 sequences are SGHAT and FQNNGV. The CDR3 sequence is CASCLDLYRSGGDEQYF. CDR3 nucleotide sequence: TGTGCCAGCTGCTTAGATCTTTATCGGTCAGGGGGAGACGAACAGTACTTC.

This clonotype came up once. The junction departs from the called germline gene at one end, perhaps through a read error. This rearrangement joins TRBV6-1 to TRBJ1-1; a possible D gene is TRBD1 (5 bases). The CDR3 runs to 15 residues. The germline V gene encodes CDR1 MNHNS and CDR2 SASEGT. The CDR3 DNA is TGTGCCAGTAGTGGGACGGCCAGGTTGAACACTGAAGCTTTCTTT. It translates to CASSGTARLNTEAFF.

This clonotype was counted many times. J is TRBJ2-7 and V is TRBV12-3 or TRBV12-4; TRBD2 agrees at 10 bases. The CDR3 totals 14 residues. The J segment lost 1 base and the V segment lost 5 bases, leaving 2 bases of the junction unmatched. CDR3 sequence reads: CASSRSGRSYEQYF. CDR3 DNA sequence: TGTGCCAGCAGTCGTAGCGGGAGGTCCTACGAGCAGTACTTC.